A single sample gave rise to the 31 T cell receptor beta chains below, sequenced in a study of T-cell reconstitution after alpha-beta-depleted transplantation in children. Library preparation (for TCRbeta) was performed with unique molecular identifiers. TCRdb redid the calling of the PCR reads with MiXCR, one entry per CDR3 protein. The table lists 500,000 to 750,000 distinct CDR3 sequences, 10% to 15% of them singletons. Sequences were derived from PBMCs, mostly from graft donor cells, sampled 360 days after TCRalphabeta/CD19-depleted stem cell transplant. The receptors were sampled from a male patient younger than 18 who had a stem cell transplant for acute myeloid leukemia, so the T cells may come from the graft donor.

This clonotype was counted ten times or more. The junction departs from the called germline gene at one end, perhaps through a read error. CDR3 protein: CASSLGVANEQFF. The CDR3 coding sequence is TGTGCTAGCAGCTTAGGAGTGGCCAATGAGCAGTTCTTC. The rearrangement links TRBV7-7 to TRBJ2-1; D is uncertain. Germline V gene sequence: CDR1 SSHAT, CDR2 FNYEAQ (reference sequence). This CDR3 has 13 residues.

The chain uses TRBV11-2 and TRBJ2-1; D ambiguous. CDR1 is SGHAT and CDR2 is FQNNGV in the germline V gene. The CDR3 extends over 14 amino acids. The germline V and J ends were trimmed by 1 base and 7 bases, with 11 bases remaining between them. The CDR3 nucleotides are TGTGCCAGCAGCTTAGGGCTAGTTCTAAATGAGCAGTTCTTC. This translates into CASSLGLVLNEQFF.

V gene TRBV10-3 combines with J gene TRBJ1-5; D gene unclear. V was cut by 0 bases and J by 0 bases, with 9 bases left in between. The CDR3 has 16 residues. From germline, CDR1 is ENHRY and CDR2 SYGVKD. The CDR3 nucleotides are TGTGCCATCAGTGAGTCCGGCCCTTATAGCAATCAGCCCCAGCATTTT. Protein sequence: CAISESGPYSNQPQHF.

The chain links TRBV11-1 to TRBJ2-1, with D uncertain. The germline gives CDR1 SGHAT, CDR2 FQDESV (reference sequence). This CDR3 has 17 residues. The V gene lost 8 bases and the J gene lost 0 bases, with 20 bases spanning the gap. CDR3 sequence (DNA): TGTGCCAGCGGGATTCAGGCCCGGTTAAGCTCCTACAATGAGCAGTTCTTC. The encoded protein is CASGIQARLSSYNEQFF.

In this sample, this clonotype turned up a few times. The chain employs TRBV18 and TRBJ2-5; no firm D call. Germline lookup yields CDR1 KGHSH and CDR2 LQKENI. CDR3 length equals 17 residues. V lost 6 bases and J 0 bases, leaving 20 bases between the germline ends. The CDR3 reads CASSKGNADQYQETQYF. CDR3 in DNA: TGTGCCAGCTCCAAAGGCAATGCAGACCAGTACCAAGAGACCCAGTACTTC.

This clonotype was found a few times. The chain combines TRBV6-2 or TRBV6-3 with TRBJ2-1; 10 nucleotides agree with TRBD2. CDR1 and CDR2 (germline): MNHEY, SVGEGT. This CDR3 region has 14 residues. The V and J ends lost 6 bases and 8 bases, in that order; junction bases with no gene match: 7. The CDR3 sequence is CASSRAGGQHEQFF. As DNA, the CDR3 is TGTGCCAGCAGCAGAGCGGGAGGGCAACATGAGCAGTTCTTC.

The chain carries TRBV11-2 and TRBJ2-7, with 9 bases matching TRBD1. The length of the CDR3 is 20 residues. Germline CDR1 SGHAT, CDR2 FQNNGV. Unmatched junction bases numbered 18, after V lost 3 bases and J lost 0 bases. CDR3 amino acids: CASSLTGGTPSSFYSYEQYF. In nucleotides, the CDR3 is TGTGCCAGCAGCTTGACAGGGGGTACACCCTCTTCCTTCTACTCCTACGAGCAGTACTTC.

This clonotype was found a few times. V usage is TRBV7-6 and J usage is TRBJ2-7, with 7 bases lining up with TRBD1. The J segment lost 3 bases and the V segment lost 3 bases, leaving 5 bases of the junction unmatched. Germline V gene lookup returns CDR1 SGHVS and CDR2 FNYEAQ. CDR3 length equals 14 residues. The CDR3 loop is CASSLETGHYEQYF. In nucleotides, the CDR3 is TGTGCCAGCAGCTTGGAGACAGGGCACTACGAGCAGTACTTC.

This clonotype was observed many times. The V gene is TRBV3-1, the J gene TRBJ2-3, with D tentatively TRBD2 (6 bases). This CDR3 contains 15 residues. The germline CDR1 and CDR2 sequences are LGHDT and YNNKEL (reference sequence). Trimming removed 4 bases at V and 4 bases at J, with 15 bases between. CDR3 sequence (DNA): TGTGCCAGCAGCCCCGGGACGGGAGAAGCAGATACGCAGTATTTT. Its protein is CASSPGTGEADTQYF.

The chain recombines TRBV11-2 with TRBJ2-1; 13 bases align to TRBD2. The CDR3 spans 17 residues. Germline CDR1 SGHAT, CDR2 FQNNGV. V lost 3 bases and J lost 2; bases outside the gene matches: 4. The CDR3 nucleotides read TGTGCCAGCAGCTTCCGACTAGCGGGAGGCCCCTACAATGAGCAGTTCTTC. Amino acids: CASSFRLAGGPYNEQFF.

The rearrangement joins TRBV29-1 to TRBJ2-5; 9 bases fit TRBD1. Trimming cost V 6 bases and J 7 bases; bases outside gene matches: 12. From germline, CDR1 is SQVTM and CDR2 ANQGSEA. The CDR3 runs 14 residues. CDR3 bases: TGCAGCGTGGAGGGGACAGGGAAGTTTGGGACCCAGTACTTC. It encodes CSVEGTGKFGTQYF.

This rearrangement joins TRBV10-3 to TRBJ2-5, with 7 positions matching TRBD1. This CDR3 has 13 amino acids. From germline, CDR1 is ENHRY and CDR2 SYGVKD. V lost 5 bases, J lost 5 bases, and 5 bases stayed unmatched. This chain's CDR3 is CAISLDRVETQYF. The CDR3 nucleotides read TGTGCCATCAGTCTTGACAGGGTGGAGACCCAGTACTTC.

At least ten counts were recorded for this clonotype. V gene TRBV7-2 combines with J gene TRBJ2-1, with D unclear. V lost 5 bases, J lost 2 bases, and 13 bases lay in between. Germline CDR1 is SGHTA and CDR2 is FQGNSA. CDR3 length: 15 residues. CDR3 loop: CASSPAFPAYNEQFF. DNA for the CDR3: TGTGCCAGCAGCCCTGCCTTCCCAGCCTACAATGAGCAGTTCTTC.

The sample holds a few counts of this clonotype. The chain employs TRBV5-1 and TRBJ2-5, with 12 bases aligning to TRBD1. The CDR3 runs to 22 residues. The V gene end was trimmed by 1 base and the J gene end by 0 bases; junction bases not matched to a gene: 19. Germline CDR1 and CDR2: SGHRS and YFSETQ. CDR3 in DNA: TGCGCCAGCAGCTTGAGTCGGGACAGGGGGCATAGGACGGGAGGACACCAAGAGACCCAGTACTTC. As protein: CASSLSRDRGHRTGGHQETQYF.

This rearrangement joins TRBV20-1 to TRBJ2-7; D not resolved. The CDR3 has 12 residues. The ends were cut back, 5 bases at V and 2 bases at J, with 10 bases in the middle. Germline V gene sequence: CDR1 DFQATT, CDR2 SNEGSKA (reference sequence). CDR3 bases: TGCAGTGCTTGGGCTGTTCCCTACGAGCAGTACTTC. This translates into CSAWAVPYEQYF.

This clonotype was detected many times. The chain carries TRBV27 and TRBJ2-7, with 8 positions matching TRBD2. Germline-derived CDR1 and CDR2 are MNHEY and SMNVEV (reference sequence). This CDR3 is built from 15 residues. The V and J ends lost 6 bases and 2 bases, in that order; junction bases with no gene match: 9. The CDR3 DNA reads TGTGCCAGCAGCTTAACGTTAGCGGGAACCTACGAGCAGTACTTC. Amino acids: CASSLTLAGTYEQYF.

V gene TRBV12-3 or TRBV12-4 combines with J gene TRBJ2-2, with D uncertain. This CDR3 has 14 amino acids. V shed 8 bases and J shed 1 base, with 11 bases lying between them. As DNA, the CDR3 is TGTGCCAGCGGGTTGGACCGGAACACCGGGGAGCTGTTTTTT. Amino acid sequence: CASGLDRNTGELFF.

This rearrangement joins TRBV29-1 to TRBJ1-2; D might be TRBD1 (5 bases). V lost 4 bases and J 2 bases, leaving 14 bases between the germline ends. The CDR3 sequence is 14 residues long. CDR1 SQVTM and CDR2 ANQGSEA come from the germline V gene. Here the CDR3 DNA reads TGCAGCGTTGGTAGTGGGGCTCGCAACTATGGCTACACCTTC. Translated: CSVGSGARNYGYTF.

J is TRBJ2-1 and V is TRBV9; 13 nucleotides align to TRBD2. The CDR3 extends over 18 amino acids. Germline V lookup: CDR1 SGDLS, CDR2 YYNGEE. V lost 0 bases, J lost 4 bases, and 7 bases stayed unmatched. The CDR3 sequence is CASSVEATSGRTYNEQFF. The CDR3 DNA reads TGTGCCAGCAGCGTAGAAGCGACTAGCGGGAGGACTTACAATGAGCAGTTCTTC. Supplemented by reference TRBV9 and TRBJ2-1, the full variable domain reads DSGVTQTPKHLITATGQRVTLRCSPRSGDLSVYWYQQSLDQGLQFLIQYYNGEERAKGNILERFSAQQFPDLHSELNLSSLELGDSALYFCASSVEATSGRTYNEQFFGPGTRLTVL.

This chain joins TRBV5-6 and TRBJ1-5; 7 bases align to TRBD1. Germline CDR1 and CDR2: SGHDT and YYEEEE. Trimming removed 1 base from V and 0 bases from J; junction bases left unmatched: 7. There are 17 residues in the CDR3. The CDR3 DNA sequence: TGTGCCAGCAGCTTGTCCCGACAGGGTTATAGCAATCAGCCCCAGCATTTT. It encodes CASSLSRQGYSNQPQHF.

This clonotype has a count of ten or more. This CDR3 is CATSAPLAGEQFF. The CDR3 DNA follows: TGTGCCACCAGTGCCCCACTAGCGGGTGAGCAGTTCTTC. This chain connects TRBV24-1 to TRBJ2-1, with 9 bases identical to TRBD2. Per germline, CDR1 KGHDR and CDR2 SFDVKD. CDR3 length: 13 residues. V was pared by 5 bases and J by 9 bases, with 4 bases of the junction left unmatched.

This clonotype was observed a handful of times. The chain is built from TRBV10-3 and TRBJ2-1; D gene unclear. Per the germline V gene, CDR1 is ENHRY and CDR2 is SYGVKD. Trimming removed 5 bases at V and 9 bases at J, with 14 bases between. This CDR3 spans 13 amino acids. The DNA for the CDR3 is TGTGCCATCAGTCAACTCCCACCTGGTGAGCAGTTCTTC. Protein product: CAISQLPPGEQFF.

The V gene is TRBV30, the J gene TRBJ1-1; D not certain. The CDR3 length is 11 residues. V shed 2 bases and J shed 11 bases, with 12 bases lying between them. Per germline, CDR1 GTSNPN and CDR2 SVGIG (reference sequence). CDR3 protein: CAWSQQSRAFF. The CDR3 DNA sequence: TGTGCCTGGAGTCAGCAGTCGAGGGCTTTCTTT. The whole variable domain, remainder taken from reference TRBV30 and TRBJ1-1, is SQTIHQWPATLVQPVGSPLSLECTVEGTSNPNLYWYRQAAGRGLQLLFYSVGIGQISSEVPQNLSASRPQDRQFILSSKKLLLSDSGFYLCAWSQQSRAFFGQGTRLTVV.

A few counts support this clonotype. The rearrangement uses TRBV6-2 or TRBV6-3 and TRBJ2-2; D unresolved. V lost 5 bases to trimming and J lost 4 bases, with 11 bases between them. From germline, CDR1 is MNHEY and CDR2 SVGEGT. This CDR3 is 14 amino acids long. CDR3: CASSPPAGTGELFF. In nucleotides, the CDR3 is TGTGCCAGCAGTCCTCCCGCTGGCACCGGGGAGCTGTTTTTT.

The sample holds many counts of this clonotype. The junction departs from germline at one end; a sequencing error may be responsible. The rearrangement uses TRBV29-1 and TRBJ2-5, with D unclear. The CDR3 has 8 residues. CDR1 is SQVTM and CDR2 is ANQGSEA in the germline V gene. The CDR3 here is CSVGQLGF. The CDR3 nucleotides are TGCAGCGTTGGGCAGTTGGGCTTC. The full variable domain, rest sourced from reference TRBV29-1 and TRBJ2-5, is SAVISQKPSRDICQRGTSLTIQCQVDSQVTMMFWYRQQPGQSLTLIATANQGSEATYESGFVIDKFPISRPNLTFSTLTVSNMSPEDSSIYLCSVGQLGFGPGTRLLVL.

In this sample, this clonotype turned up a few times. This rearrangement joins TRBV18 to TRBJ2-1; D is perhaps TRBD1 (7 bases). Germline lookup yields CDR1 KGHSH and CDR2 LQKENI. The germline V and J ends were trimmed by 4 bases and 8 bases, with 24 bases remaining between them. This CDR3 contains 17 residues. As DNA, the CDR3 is TGTGCCAGCTCACTAGGACAGGTTCCATCCGGGGGCCATGAGCAGTTCTTC. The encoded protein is CASSLGQVPSGGHEQFF.

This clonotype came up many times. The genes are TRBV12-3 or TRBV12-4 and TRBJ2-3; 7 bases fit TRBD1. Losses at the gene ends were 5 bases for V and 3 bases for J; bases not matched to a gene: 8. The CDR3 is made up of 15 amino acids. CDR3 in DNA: TGTGCCAGCAGTCCCCAACAGGGGTGGACAGATACGCAGTATTTT. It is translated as CASSPQQGWTDTQYF.

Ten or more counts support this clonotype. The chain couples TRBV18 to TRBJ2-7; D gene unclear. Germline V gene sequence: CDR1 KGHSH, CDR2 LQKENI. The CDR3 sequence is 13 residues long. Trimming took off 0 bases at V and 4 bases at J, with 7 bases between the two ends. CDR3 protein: CASSPPSEYEQYF. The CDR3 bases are TGTGCCAGCTCACCACCTTCAGAGTACGAGCAGTACTTC.

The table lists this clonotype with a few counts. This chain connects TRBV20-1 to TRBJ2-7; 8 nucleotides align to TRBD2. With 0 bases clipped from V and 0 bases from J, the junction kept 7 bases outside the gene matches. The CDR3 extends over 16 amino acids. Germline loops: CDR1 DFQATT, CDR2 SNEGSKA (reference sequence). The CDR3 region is CSARDYVLAVSYEQYF. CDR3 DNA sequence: TGCAGTGCTAGAGATTACGTACTAGCGGTCTCCTACGAGCAGTACTTC.

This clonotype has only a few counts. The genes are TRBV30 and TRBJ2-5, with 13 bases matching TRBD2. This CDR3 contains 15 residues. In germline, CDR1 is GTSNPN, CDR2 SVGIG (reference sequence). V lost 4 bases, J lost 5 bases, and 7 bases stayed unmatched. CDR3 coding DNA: TGTGCCTGGATGGGGACTAGCGGGAATCCGGAGACCCAGTACTTC. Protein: CAWMGTSGNPETQYF.

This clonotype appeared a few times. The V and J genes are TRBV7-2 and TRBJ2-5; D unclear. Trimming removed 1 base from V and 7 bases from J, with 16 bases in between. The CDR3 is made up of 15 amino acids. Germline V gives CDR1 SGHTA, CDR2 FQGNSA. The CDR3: CASSLVGSTSGTQYF. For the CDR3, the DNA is TGTGCCAGCAGCTTAGTCGGTAGCACGAGTGGGACCCAGTACTTC. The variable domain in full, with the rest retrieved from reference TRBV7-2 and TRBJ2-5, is GAGVSQSPSNKVTEKGKDVELRCDPISGHTALYWYRQSLGQGLEFLIYFQGNSAPDKSGLPSDRFSAERTGGSVSTLTIQRTQQEDSAVYLCASSLVGSTSGTQYFGPGTRLLVL.